The 26 T cell receptor beta chains below all came from one sample that was sequenced in a study of monozygotic twins with inflammatory bowel disease. With the 5' RACE reads reprocessed, TCRdb shows one record per CDR3 protein and no DNA. This sample's table has around 380,000 distinct CDR3 sequences. The specimen was blood. The receptors shown here come from a human donor with ulcerative colitis or Crohn's disease, or a healthy co-twin of an affected twin (not recorded which).

V is TRBV30 and J is TRBJ2-1; without DNA, the TCRdb call of TRBD2 cannot be checked. This CDR3 contains 14 residues. CDR1 and CDR2 (germline): GTSNPN, SVGIG (reference sequence). The CDR3 loop reads CAWTSGGSYNEQFF.

J is TRBJ2-2 and V is TRBV11-2; the TCRdb call, TRBD2, lacks DNA for checking. This CDR3 spans 18 amino acids. Germline lookup yields CDR1 SGHAT and CDR2 FQNNGV. The CDR3 sequence: CASSLVGVAGGRTGELFF. The full variable domain, completed using reference TRBV11-2 and TRBJ2-2, is EAGVAQSPRYKIIEKRQSVAFWCNPISGHATLYWYQQILGQGPKLLIQFQNNGVVDDSQLPKDRFSAERLKGVDSTLKIQPAKLEDSAVYLCASSLVGVAGGRTGELFFGEGSRLTVL.

The V and J genes are TRBV6-1 and TRBJ1-4; TCRdb gives TRBD1 as the D gene, but with no DNA this cannot be confirmed. The germline CDR1 and CDR2 sequences are MNHNS and SASEGT. The length of the CDR3 is 14 residues. The CDR3 reads CASRAPGTAEKLFF.

The chain has TRBV15 and TRBJ2-3. The CDR3 sequence is 16 residues long. Germline loops: CDR1 LNHNV, CDR2 YYDKDF (reference sequence). The CDR3 sequence: CATSRVELASTDTQYF.

The chain's CDR3 is CSAENRDSFNQPQHF. The chain couples TRBV20-1 to TRBJ1-5; TCRdb calls TRBD1, which cannot be checked without DNA. Germline lookup yields CDR1 DFQATT and CDR2 SNEGSKA (reference sequence). The CDR3 sequence is 15 residues long.

The chain combines TRBV29-1 with TRBJ2-1; no DNA is available, so the TRBD1 call from TCRdb remains unchecked. Germline CDR1 is SQVTM and CDR2 is ANQGSEA. The CDR3 is made up of 13 amino acids. CDR3 region: CSVGAKRGNEQFF.

J is TRBJ1-2 and V is TRBV5-5; without DNA, the TCRdb call of TRBD1 cannot be checked. Germline V gene data show CDR1 as SGHKS and CDR2 as YYEKEE (reference sequence). The CDR3 is 13 amino acids. The CDR3 region is CASSWTQGGGYTF.

The chain has TRBV13 and TRBJ1-1; with no DNA, the TCRdb D assignment of TRBD1 cannot be verified. The CDR3 has 14 residues. Germline V gives CDR1 PRHDT, CDR2 FYEKMQ (reference sequence). The CDR3 sequence is CASGHRQGSTEAFF.

J is TRBJ2-7 and V is TRBV20-1; lacking DNA, the TRBD1 call made by TCRdb goes unchecked. Looked up from germline, CDR1 is DFQATT and CDR2 is SNEGSKA (reference sequence). The CDR3 consists of 12 residues. CDR3 region: CSARAGTYEQYF.

The chain links TRBV30 to TRBJ1-5; TCRdb designates TRBD1, a call that cannot be tested without DNA. This CDR3 spans 12 amino acids. Germline assignment: CDR1 GTSNPN and CDR2 SVGIG (reference sequence). This CDR3 reads CAWSPGNQPQHF.

The genes are TRBV5-1 and TRBJ2-5. Germline V gene sequence: CDR1 SGHRS, CDR2 YFSETQ. The CDR3 is 11 residues long. The CDR3 is CASREAETQYF.

This chain uses TRBV5-1 with TRBJ2-3; TCRdb lists TRBD1, though no DNA is available to test this call. Germline V gene lookup returns CDR1 SGHRS and CDR2 YFSETQ. The CDR3 is 17 residues long. The CDR3 reads CASSLGPDSSYTDTQYF.

This chain links TRBV30 with TRBJ2-2; TCRdb's D call of TRBD1 is untestable without DNA. The germline V gene has CDR1 GTSNPN and CDR2 SVGIG (reference sequence). The CDR3 is 15 residues long. This CDR3 reads CAWRGGPTGPGELFF.

The rearrangement links TRBV7-9 to TRBJ1-1; lacking DNA, the TRBD1 call made by TCRdb goes unchecked. This CDR3 comprises 14 residues. Per the germline V gene, CDR1 is SEHNR and CDR2 is FQNEAQ (reference sequence). This chain's CDR3 is CASSSGQANTEAFF.

The chain combines TRBV20-1 with TRBJ1-1. The CDR3 runs 14 residues. The germline CDR1 and CDR2 sequences are DFQATT and SNEGSKA (reference sequence). CDR3 region: CSARLARGNTEAFF.

This chain uses TRBV6-2 or TRBV6-3 with TRBJ2-3; the D call of TRBD2 rests on TCRdb alone, since no DNA is present to check it. The germline V gene encodes CDR1 MNHEY and CDR2 SVGEGT. The CDR3 consists of 15 residues. This CDR3 is CASSHTSGTTDTQYF.

The chain employs TRBV24-1 and TRBJ2-7; TCRdb designates TRBD2, a call that cannot be tested without DNA. Per germline, CDR1 KGHDR and CDR2 SFDVKD. This CDR3 is built from 13 residues. CDR3 residues: CATSALRGGEQYF.

CDR3 sequence reads: CSARLPKANLRAESYNEQFF. V and J are TRBV20-1 and TRBJ2-1; TCRdb names TRBD2, which stays unverified in the absence of DNA. The CDR3 length is 20 residues. The V gene's germline CDR1 is DFQATT and CDR2 SNEGSKA (reference sequence).

The chain has TRBV5-5 and TRBJ1-1; lacking DNA, the TRBD1 call made by TCRdb goes unchecked. Looked up from germline, CDR1 is SGHKS and CDR2 is YYEKEE (reference sequence). This CDR3 has 15 amino acids. This chain's CDR3 is CASSLIARGGTEAFF. The whole variable domain, filled in from reference TRBV5-5 and TRBJ1-1, reads DAGVTQSPTHLIKTRGQQVTLRCSPISGHKSVSWYQQVLGQGPQFIFQYYEKEERGRGNFPDRFSARQFPNYSSELNVNALLLGDSALYLCASSLIARGGTEAFFGQGTRLTVV.

This chain's CDR3 is CSATLPGLSNYGYTF. The rearrangement links TRBV20-1 to TRBJ1-2; TCRdb's D call, TRBD1, is unchecked because there is no DNA. The CDR3 length is 15 residues. The germline gives CDR1 DFQATT, CDR2 SNEGSKA (reference sequence).

The gene calls are TRBV4-2 and TRBJ1-5; TCRdb designates TRBD1, a call that cannot be tested without DNA. CDR1 and CDR2 from the germline V gene are LGHNA and YNFKEQ. The CDR3 is made up of 18 amino acids. The CDR3: CASSKINRDRVINQPQHF.

This chain joins TRBV10-2 and TRBJ1-1. Germline V gene data show CDR1 as WSHSY and CDR2 as SAAADI. This CDR3 has 15 residues. The CDR3 loop reads CGSGLGPGMNTEAFF.

V gene TRBV6-5 combines with J gene TRBJ1-1; as DNA is missing, the TRBD1 call by TCRdb cannot be tested. Germline CDR1 reads MNHEY; CDR2 reads SVGAGI. The CDR3 sequence is 15 residues long. The CDR3 loop is CASSYNDRGNTEAFF.

The chain recombines TRBV12-3 or TRBV12-4 with TRBJ2-2; no DNA is available, so the TRBD2 call from TCRdb remains unchecked. There are 16 residues in the CDR3. The CDR3 loop is CASSSQSGGPTGELFF.

The J gene is TRBJ2-1, the V gene TRBV11-1; the D call of TRBD1 rests on TCRdb alone, since no DNA is present to check it. Germline V gives CDR1 SGHAT, CDR2 FQDESV (reference sequence). The CDR3 totals 22 residues. The chain's CDR3 is CASSLALPFPGQPSSSYNEQFF.

V gene TRBV12-3 or TRBV12-4 combines with J gene TRBJ1-3; TCRdb's D call of TRBD1 is untestable without DNA. The CDR3 has 14 residues. The CDR3 reads CASAGSGVGNTIYF.